The rows below give T cell receptor beta chains drawn from one sample of a study of human T cells and chemical hapten exposure. Each CDR3 protein gets one entry after TCRdb re-called the RACE reads with MiXCR. The repertoire includes about 82,000 distinct CDR3 sequences, about 6.6% of them detected once, and around 1.3% sits in the top ten. The sequencing used whole blood, collected in connection with sensitization to the hapten diphenylcyclopropenone (DPC). Receptors originate from a woman aged 25 to 39 with alopecia areata. Some clones in this sample may be carry-over from other donors' samples. CDR3s include the opening cysteine and the closing phenylalanine or tryptophan. A D gene is named only where the DNA matches it firmly. A clone size is listed for some rows: how often the clone was seen (once, few, many), or a class if it is expanded.

size | J | D | V | DNA | CDR3
many | TRBJ2-1 | - | TRBV11-2 | TGTGCCAGCAGTAAATACAATGAGCAGTTCTTC | CASSKYNEQFF
many | TRBJ2-1 | - | TRBV5-4 | TGTGCCAGCAGCCACCACGCCGAGCAGTTCTTC | CASSHHAEQFF
many | TRBJ2-1 | TRBD1 | TRBV7-3 | TGTGCCAGCAGCCCCCGGACAGGGGGGTACAATGAGCAGTTCTTC | CASSPRTGGYNEQFF
many | TRBJ2-7 | - | TRBV3-1 | TGTGCCAGCAGCCAAGAAAGCCCGAATCTAGCAAGCGAGCAGTACTTC | CASSQESPNLASEQYF
many | TRBJ2-2 | TRBD2 | TRBV2 | TGTGCCAGCAGGGGACTAGTAGACACCGGGGAGCTGTTTTTT | CASRGLVDTGELFF
- | TRBJ1-2 | - | TRBV29-1 | TGCAGCACGGGGCAGGACTATGGCTACACCTTC | CSTGQDYGYTF
few | TRBJ1-1 | - | TRBV2 | TGTGCCAGCAGGCCTAGGGGGGGCATGGGCACTGAAGCTTTCTTT | CASRPRGGMGTEAFF
many | TRBJ2-2 | - | TRBV6-5 | TGTGCCAGCAGTTACTCACAGGCTACGAACACCGGGGAGCTGTTTTTT | CASSYSQATNTGELFF
many | TRBJ1-5 | - | TRBV20-1 | TGCAGTGCTAGAGCGGGGTCGGGGTATCATCAGCCCCAGCATTTT | CSARAGSGYHQPQHF
many | TRBJ2-7 | - | TRBV5-5 | TGTGCCAGCAGCTCCTTACCCGAAATATCGCACGAGCAGTACTTC | CASSSLPEISHEQYF
many | TRBJ1-2 | - | TRBV2 | TGTGCCAGCAGTTGGGAGGAGGCAGGGGTCTATGGCTACACCTTC | CASSWEEAGVYGYTF
many | TRBJ1-4 | - | TRBV15 | TGTGCCACCCGTGAAGTGGATGAAAAACTGTTTTTT | CATREVDEKLFF
many | TRBJ1-2 | - | TRBV6-2/TRBV6-3 | TGTGCCAGCAGTACGGGTTCTGGTGGCTACACCTTC | CASSTGSGGYTF
many | TRBJ2-3 | - | TRBV7-2 | TGTGCCAGCAGCTTAGCGGAGGGCACAGATACGCAGTATTTT | CASSLAEGTDTQYF
few | TRBJ2-5 | - | TRBV7-2 | TGTGCCAGCAGCTTAGGCCCTCAGGAGACCCAGTACTTC | CASSLGPQETQYF
few | TRBJ2-1 | - | TRBV12-3/TRBV12-4 | TGTGCCAGCAGCTACCTCAGGGGCCCCTACAATGAGCAGTTCTTC | CASSYLRGPYNEQFF
- | TRBJ1-1 | - | TRBV18 | TGTGCCAGCTCACCACCAATAGGGACAACAATGGCTGAAGCTTTCTTT | CASSPPIGTTMAEAFF
- | TRBJ1-2 | - | TRBV10-3 | TGTGCCATCAGTCCGGGGTCCCCCATTGGCTACACCTTC | CAISPGSPIGYTF
many | TRBJ1-6 | TRBD1 | TRBV20-1 | TGCAGTGCTAGACCCCGACAGGGAAGTGCTACGGGGTCCTATAATTCACCCCTCCACTTT | CSARPRQGSATGSYNSPLHF
many | TRBJ2-2 | - | TRBV7-9 | TGTGCCAGCAGCCCAGATCCCACGAACACCGGGGAGCTGTTTTTT | CASSPDPTNTGELFF
- | TRBJ2-7 | TRBD2 | TRBV5-1 | TGCGCCAGCAGAACAACTAGCGGGGGCTACGAGCAGTACTTC | CASRTTSGGYEQYF
once | TRBJ2-7 | - | TRBV19 | TGTGCCAGTGGGGGGATATACGAGCAGTACTTC | CASGGIYEQYF
few | TRBJ2-5 | TRBD2 | TRBV27 | TGTGCCAGCTCGCCCCTAAAAGCGGGGGCGTCACGGCGGACCCAGTACTTC | CASSPLKAGASRRTQYF
- | TRBJ1-5 | TRBD1 | TRBV20-1 | TGCAGTGCTAGCTGGACAGGGTATCAGCCCCAGCATTTT | CSASWTGYQPQHF
- | TRBJ2-7 | - | TRBV12-3/TRBV12-4 | TGTGCCAGCAGGGGTAGCGGAAACTACGAGCAGTACTTC | CASRGSGNYEQYF
many | TRBJ2-5 | - | TRBV18 | TGTGCCAGCTCACTCCAGCCATACCAAGAGACCCAGTACTTC | CASSLQPYQETQYF
many | TRBJ2-5 | TRBD2 | TRBV20-1 | TGCAGTGCTAGCGGGGGGAAGGAGACCCAGTACTTC | CSASGGKETQYF
few | TRBJ2-2 | - | TRBV20-1 | TGCAGTGCTAGTAGGTCTGGGACCGGGGAGCTGTTTTTT | CSASRSGTGELFF
many | TRBJ2-3 | TRBD1 | TRBV7-9 | TGTGCCAGCAGCCCCTCCTCTGACAGGGACGCCGATACGCAGTATTTT | CASSPSSDRDADTQYF
- | TRBJ2-7 | - | TRBV7-9 | TGTGCCAGCACCCCGAGAGGGTTCGACGAGCAGTACTTC | CASTPRGFDEQYF
many | TRBJ2-3 | - | TRBV5-1 | TGCGCCAGCAGCCTCATAACAGGGTTTACAGATACGCAGTATTTT | CASSLITGFTDTQYF
many | TRBJ1-1 | - | TRBV18 | TGTGCCAGCTCAGACAGGTTCTTGAACACTGAAGCTTTCTTT | CASSDRFLNTEAFF
few | TRBJ2-3 | - | TRBV7-9 | TGTGCCAGCAGCTTATTACGCGCAGGGGTCCGGGATACGCAGTATTTT | CASSLLRAGVRDTQYF
many | TRBJ1-1 | - | TRBV9 | TGTGCCAGCAGCTACTGGGGCGTGATCGCTGAAGCTTTCTTT | CASSYWGVIAEAFF
many | TRBJ1-2 | - | TRBV10-3 | TGTGCCATCAGCGAGAACGGGGAATATGGCTACACCTTC | CAISENGEYGYTF
many | TRBJ2-6 | - | TRBV2 | TGTGCCAGCAGTGACCTGTTGGAAACCTCTGGGGCCAACGTCCTGACTTTC | CASSDLLETSGANVLTF
few | TRBJ1-5 | - | TRBV6-1 | TGTGCCAGCAGTGTGTCAAGGGATCAGCCCCAGCATTTT | CASSVSRDQPQHF
- | TRBJ1-6 | - | TRBV2 | TGTGCCAGCAGACTAGGACGGTATAATTCACCCCTCCACTTT | CASRLGRYNSPLHF
few | TRBJ2-3 | - | TRBV2 | TGTGCCAGCTTGGCCACGTCCACAGATACGCAGTATTTT | CASLATSTDTQYF
many | TRBJ2-2 | - | TRBV27 | TGTGCCAGCAGTTCTGTTCGGGAAGCCACGAACACCGGGGAGCTGTTTTTT | CASSSVREATNTGELFF
- | TRBJ1-1 | - | TRBV27 | TGTGCCAGCAGTTTACGCGCTACTGGGGACACTGAAGCTTTCTTT | CASSLRATGDTEAFF
few | TRBJ1-1 | - | TRBV11-2 | TGTGCCAGCAGCCTAAGTCATTTGATGAACACTGAAGCTTTCTTT | CASSLSHLMNTEAFF
many | TRBJ1-1 | TRBD1 | TRBV6-5 | TGTGCCAGCAGTACCGGGACAGTGATGAACACTGAAGCTTTCTTT | CASSTGTVMNTEAFF
- | TRBJ2-1 | TRBD2 | TRBV7-2 | TGTGCCAGCAGCTTGGACCTTAGCGGGGGGAGGGCCCGGCAGTTCTTC | CASSLDLSGGRARQFF
- | TRBJ1-4 | TRBD1 | TRBV6-2/TRBV6-3 | TGTGCCACCAGGGACAGGGACAATGAAAAACTGTTTTTT | CATRDRDNEKLFF
- | TRBJ1-3 | - | TRBV30 | TGTGCCTGGAGTGTACCAATTTGGGGGGCAATCTCTCGCTCTGGAAACACCATATATTTT | CAWSVPIWGAISRSGNTIYF
- | TRBJ2-7 | - | TRBV5-1 | TGCGCCAGCAGCAGCAGGACTGGGCCCTACGAGCAGTACTTC | CASSSRTGPYEQYF
- | TRBJ1-6 | - | TRBV6-1 | TGTGCCAGCAGTTCCACAGGGTATAATTCACCCCTCCACTTT | CASSSTGYNSPLHF